These T cell receptor beta chains were read from a single sample in a study of cytomegalovirus exposure and HLA in healthy donors. The data were produced by immunoSEQ multiplex PCR, yet TCRdb's version contains in-frame clones alone and is incomplete. The table includes tens of thousands of clones, around 94% detected once. The sample comprised PBMCs. The origin of the receptors is a man aged 18-30 years in good health and CMV-seronegative. CDR3s include the opening cysteine and the closing phenylalanine or tryptophan. D genes are given only for firm matches. A row's size may be missing; if present it is once, few, many or a size class.

TRBV19	.	TRBD2	TRBJ2-3	CASSILSGSPDTQYF	TGTGCCAGTAGTATTCTCAGCGGGAGTCCAGATACGCAGTATTTT
TRBV6-1	.	.	TRBJ2-3	CASSVSLADTQYF	TGTGCCAGCAGTGTCTCGCTAGCAGATACGCAGTATTTT
TRBV12-5	.	.	TRBJ2-5	CASGLVPGATPETQYF	TGTGCTAGTGGTTTGGTGCCGGGAGCGACCCCAGAGACCCAGTACTTC
TRBV25-1	.	TRBD2	TRBJ2-3	CATRAGPGLATDTQYF	TGTGCCACCAGGGCTGGTCCGGGACTAGCAACAGATACGCAGTATTTT
TRBV11-1	.	.	TRBJ1-2	CASSFGANYGYTF	TGTGCCAGCAGCTTTGGAGCTAACTATGGCTACACCTTC
TRBV4-3	.	TRBD1	TRBJ2-7	CASSRGQGTLEQYF	TGCGCCAGCAGCCGAGGACAGGGAACCCTCGAGCAGTACTTC
TRBV27	.	.	TRBJ2-1	CASSLYRVSEQFF	TGTGCCAGCAGTCTATACAGGGTAAGCGAGCAGTTCTTC
TRBV5-8	.	.	TRBJ2-7	CASSLTGNHEQYF	TGTGCCAGCAGCCTTACAGGGAACCACGAGCAGTACTTC
TRBV7-2	.	TRBD2	TRBJ2-7	CASSSLAGGFDEQYF	TGTGCCAGCAGCTCCTTAGCGGGAGGGTTCGACGAGCAGTACTTC
TRBV2	once	.	TRBJ2-2	CASTYTGELFF	TGTGCCAGCACCTACACCGGGGAGCTGTTTTTT
TRBV19	.	TRBD1	TRBJ2-1	CASSQPGQGLNEQFF	TGTGCCAGTAGCCAACCGGGACAGGGGTTGAATGAGCAGTTCTTC
TRBV4-3	once	TRBD2	TRBJ2-3	CASSQRPVTSEADTQYF	TGCGCCAGCAGCCAAAGACCGGTGACTAGCGAAGCAGATACGCAGTATTTT
TRBV19	.	TRBD2	TRBJ2-7	CASSVLAGGAYEQYF	TGTGCCAGTAGTGTCTTAGCGGGAGGAGCCTACGAGCAGTACTTC
TRBV2	.	.	TRBJ1-1	CASSELSGYTEAFF	TGTGCCAGCAGTGAATTATCGGGATATACTGAAGCTTTCTTT
TRBV10-3	.	TRBD1	TRBJ1-1	CAISEGQGFPNTEAFF	TGTGCCATCAGTGAAGGACAGGGGTTTCCCAACACTGAAGCTTTCTTT
TRBV28	.	TRBD2	TRBJ2-1	CASSLGGGSYNEQFF	TGTGCCAGCAGTTTAGGGGGGGGCTCCTACAATGAGCAGTTCTTC
TRBV6-6	.	TRBD1	TRBJ1-5	CASRTGVNQPQHF	TGTGCCAGCAGGACAGGGGTTAATCAGCCCCAGCATTTT
TRBV12-5	.	.	TRBJ1-4	CASAGVNEKLFF	TGTGCTAGTGCGGGGGTTAATGAAAAACTGTTTTTT
TRBV18	.	TRBD1	TRBJ2-2	CASSPAQGDTGELFF	TGTGCCAGCTCACCAGCCCAGGGGGACACCGGGGAGCTGTTTTTT
TRBV7-2	.	.	TRBJ2-7	CASSFASSYEQYF	TGTGCCAGCAGCTTCGCTAGCTCCTACGAGCAGTACTTC
TRBV27	.	TRBD2	TRBJ2-1	CASSLSGGNEQFF	TGTGCCAGCAGTTTATCGGGGGGGAATGAGCAGTTCTTC
TRBV7-2	.	.	TRBJ1-5	CASSLAPGVDQPQHF	TGTGCCAGCAGCTTAGCGCCGGGGGTAGATCAGCCCCAGCATTTT
TRBV27	.	.	TRBJ2-1	CASSLLQRRSYNEQFF	TGTGCCAGCAGTTTACTCCAGCGACGGTCCTACAATGAGCAGTTCTTC
TRBV27	.	TRBD1	TRBJ2-7	CASSLWAPSGTGDSSEQYF	TGTGCCAGCAGTTTATGGGCCCCCTCCGGGACAGGGGATTCTAGCGAGCAGTACTTC
TRBV29-1	.	TRBD2	TRBJ2-7	CSVESLAGGEQYF	TGCAGCGTTGAAAGTCTAGCGGGAGGCGAGCAGTACTTC
TRBV11-2	.	TRBD2	TRBJ2-7	CASSLALSGWTLTYEQYF	TGTGCCAGCAGCTTAGCTCTTAGCGGGTGGACCTTAACCTACGAGCAGTACTTC
TRBV19	once	TRBD1	TRBJ1-2	CASRGGGGGYTF	TGTGCCAGTAGAGGGGGCGGTGGTGGCTACACCTTC
TRBV5-4	.	TRBD1	TRBJ2-7	CASSAGTDKYEQYF	TGTGCCAGCAGCGCCGGGACAGACAAGTACGAGCAGTACTTC
TRBV11-3	.	.	TRBJ1-1	CASSLREEGSNTEAFF	TGTGCCAGCAGCTTAAGGGAGGAAGGGTCGAACACTGAAGCTTTCTTT
TRBV2	.	.	TRBJ1-2	CASRRGVGYGYTF	TGTGCCAGCAGACGCGGGGTAGGCTATGGCTACACCTTC
TRBV4-2	few	TRBD2	TRBJ2-1	CASSQEGLAGANEQFF	TGTGCCAGCAGCCAAGAGGGTCTAGCGGGAGCCAATGAGCAGTTCTTC
TRBV5-1	once	TRBD1	TRBJ1-4	CASSSGQGGTNEKLFF	TGCGCCAGCAGCTCGGGACAGGGGGGAACTAATGAAAAACTGTTTTTT
TRBV30	.	TRBD2	TRBJ2-7	CAWSGLAASYEQYF	TGTGCCTGGAGTGGACTAGCGGCTTCCTACGAGCAGTACTTC
TRBV27	.	.	TRBJ2-7	CASSPRQGAAYEQYF	TGTGCCAGCAGTCCCCGTCAAGGAGCGGCCTACGAGCAGTACTTC
TRBV14	once	.	TRBJ2-3	CASSFGVIAEGAGDTQYF	TGTGCCAGCAGCTTTGGGGTCATAGCGGAGGGGGCCGGAGATACGCAGTATTTT
TRBV28	.	.	TRBJ1-2	CASSSTRSGTTNYGYTF	TGTGCCAGCAGTTCCACCCGTAGCGGGACGACGAACTATGGCTACACCTTC
TRBV6-5	.	.	TRBJ1-1	CASSYSRVPNTEAFF	TGTGCCAGCAGTTACTCGAGGGTCCCCAACACTGAAGCTTTCTTT
TRBV4-3	.	.	TRBJ2-7	CASSQVGDIEAYEQYF	TGCGCCAGCAGCCAAGTGGGAGACATTGAGGCCTACGAGCAGTACTTC
TRBV6-5	.	TRBD2	TRBJ2-5	CASSYSAGAETQYF	TGTGCCAGCAGTTACTCCGCGGGAGCCGAGACCCAGTACTTC
TRBV19	once	.	TRBJ1-2	CASSADINYGYTF	TGTGCCAGTAGCGCTGACATTAACTATGGCTACACCTTC
TRBV29-1	.	TRBD2	TRBJ2-7	CSVKALAPYEQYF	TGCAGCGTAAAGGCACTAGCGCCCTACGAGCAGTACTTC
TRBV7-9	once	.	TRBJ2-2	CASSPGVGELFF	TGTGCCAGCAGCCCAGGCGTCGGGGAGCTGTTTTTT
TRBV28	.	TRBD2	TRBJ2-1	CASSPRSGTSGYPYNEQFF	TGTGCCAGCAGTCCCCGGAGTGGGACTAGCGGGTACCCCTACAATGAGCAGTTCTTC
TRBV6-6	once	.	TRBJ2-1	CASISGYNEQFF	TGTGCCAGCATATCGGGGTACAATGAGCAGTTCTTC
TRBV6-5	.	.	TRBJ1-4	CASSYSHGVANEKLFF	TGTGCCAGCAGTTACTCTCACGGGGTAGCTAATGAAAAACTGTTTTTT
TRBV2	.	.	TRBJ2-7	CASSSFGQLDEQYF	TGTGCCAGCAGCTCTTTTGGACAGCTTGACGAGCAGTACTTC
TRBV5-1	.	.	TRBJ2-2	CASSKNGQMNTGELFF	TGCGCCAGCAGCAAAAACGGACAGATGAACACCGGGGAGCTGTTTTTT
TRBV27	.	TRBD1	TRBJ2-2	CASRVQGIETGELFF	TGTGCCAGCAGGGTACAGGGGATCGAGACCGGGGAGCTGTTTTTT
TRBV30	once	.	TRBJ2-5	CAWSIETQYF	TGTGCCTGGTCAATAGAGACCCAGTACTTC
TRBV15	.	TRBD1	TRBJ2-3	CATGQGMTDTQYF	TGTGCCACAGGACAGGGGATGACAGATACGCAGTATTTT